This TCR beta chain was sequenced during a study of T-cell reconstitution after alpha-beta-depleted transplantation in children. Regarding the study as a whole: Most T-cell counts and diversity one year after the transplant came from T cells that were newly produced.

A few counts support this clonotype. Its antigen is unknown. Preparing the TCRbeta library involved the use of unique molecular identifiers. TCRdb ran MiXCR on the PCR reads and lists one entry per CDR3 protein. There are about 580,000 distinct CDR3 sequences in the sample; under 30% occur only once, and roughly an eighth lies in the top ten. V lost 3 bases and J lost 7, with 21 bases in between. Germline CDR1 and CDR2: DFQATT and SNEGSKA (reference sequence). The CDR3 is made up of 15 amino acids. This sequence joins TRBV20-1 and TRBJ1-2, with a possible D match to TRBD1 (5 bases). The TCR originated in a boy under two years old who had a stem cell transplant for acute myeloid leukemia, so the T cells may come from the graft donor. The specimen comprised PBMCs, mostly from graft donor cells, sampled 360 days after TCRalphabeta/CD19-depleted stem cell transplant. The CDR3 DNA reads TGCAGTGCTAGCCCACTCAGCCGGACATATGGTGGCTACACCTTC. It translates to CSASPLSRTYGGYTF.